This is a list of T cell receptor beta chains from one sample in a study of T cells in Graves' hyperthyroidism and ophthalmopathy. One entry per CDR3 protein results from TCRdb running MiXCR on the multiplex PCR reads. The sample shows some 500,000 distinct CDR3 sequences, roughly 25% of them seen only once. The specimen sequenced was blood. Receptors originate from a woman in her thirties with Graves' ophthalmopathy. Each CDR3 is given with its conserved first and last residue. The D gene is left open where the match is weak. The listing skips clone size in some rows; elsewhere it reads once, few, many or a size class.

J	size	V	D	DNA	CDR3
TRBJ1-5	many	TRBV19	.	TGTGCCAGTAAGGATCGGAGGTATAGCAATCAGCCCCAGCATTTT	CASKDRRYSNQPQHF
TRBJ1-5	many	TRBV7-9	.	TGTGCCAGCAGCTTAGAGGATAGCAATCAGCCCCAGCATTTT	CASSLEDSNQPQHF
TRBJ2-7	many	TRBV7-9	TRBD2	TGTGCCAGCAGCTCCTCAGCGGGAGACTACGAGCAGTACTTC	CASSSSAGDYEQYF
TRBJ1-2	few	TRBV11-1	.	TGTGCCAGCAGCTTAGAGGGAGTCTTGCTTGGCTACACCTTC	CASSLEGVLLGYTF
TRBJ2-7	many	TRBV15	TRBD1	TGTGCCACCAGCGCCCGGTCTCAGGGGGTAGCAGAGCAGTACTTC	CATSARSQGVAEQYF
TRBJ2-5	many	TRBV4-2	.	TGTGCCAGCAGCTCTCAGGGATACCAAGAGACCCAGTACTTC	CASSSQGYQETQYF
TRBJ2-7	many	TRBV24-1	.	TGTGCCACCAGTCTGGGGCAGTCCTACGAGCAGTACTTC	CATSLGQSYEQYF
TRBJ2-5	few	TRBV11-2	.	TGTGCCAGCAGCTTAATGAACTCCCACGAGACCCAGTACTTC	CASSLMNSHETQYF
TRBJ1-1	many	TRBV29-1	.	TGCAGCGTTGAAGAGAACGACATATACACTGAAGCTTTCTTT	CSVEENDIYTEAFF
TRBJ2-5	.	TRBV12-3/TRBV12-4	TRBD1	TGTGCCAGCAGTTCCCCCCCGAAGACAGGGGATCGTGGTCCCAAAGAGACCCAGTACTTC	CASSSPPKTGDRGPKETQYF
TRBJ2-7	many	TRBV6-2/TRBV6-3	.	TGTGCCACGATGGCCGATTCTAAGGCGCAGTACTTC	CATMADSKAQYF
TRBJ1-2	many	TRBV29-1	TRBD1	TGCAGCGTTGAAGATGGTGGACAGGGCGGGCGCTACACCTTC	CSVEDGGQGGRYTF
TRBJ1-2	many	TRBV20-1	.	TGCAGTGCTAGTTGGGGGGCTGAACGTGGCTACACCTTC	CSASWGAERGYTF
TRBJ2-7	.	TRBV2	TRBD2	TGTGCCAGCAGTGAAAGGAAACGGGAGGGGTCCTACGAGCAGTACTTC	CASSERKREGSYEQYF
TRBJ2-5	many	TRBV7-8	TRBD2	TGTGCCAGCAGCTTCCCCCTCTTGCCTAGCGGGGGGAAAGAGACCCAGTACTTC	CASSFPLLPSGGKETQYF
TRBJ1-1	.	TRBV29-1	.	TGCAGCGGGACACAGGGAAGGGGTGAAGCTTTCTTT	CSGTQGRGEAFF